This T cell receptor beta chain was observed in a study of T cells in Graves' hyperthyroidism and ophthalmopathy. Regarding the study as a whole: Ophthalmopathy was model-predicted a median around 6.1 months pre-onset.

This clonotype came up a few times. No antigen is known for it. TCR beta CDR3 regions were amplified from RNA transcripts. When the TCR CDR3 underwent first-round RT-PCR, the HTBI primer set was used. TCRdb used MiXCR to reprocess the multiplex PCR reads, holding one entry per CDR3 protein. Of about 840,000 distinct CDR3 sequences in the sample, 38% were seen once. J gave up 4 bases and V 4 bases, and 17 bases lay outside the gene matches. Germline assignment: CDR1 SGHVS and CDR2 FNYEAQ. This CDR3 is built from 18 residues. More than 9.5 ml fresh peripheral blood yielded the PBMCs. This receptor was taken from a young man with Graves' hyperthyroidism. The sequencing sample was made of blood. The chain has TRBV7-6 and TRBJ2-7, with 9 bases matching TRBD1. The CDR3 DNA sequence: TGTGCCAGCAGCTCCCCTCGGACTGGGACAGGGCGAGTTTACGAGCAGTACTTC. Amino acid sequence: CASSSPRTGTGRVYEQYF.